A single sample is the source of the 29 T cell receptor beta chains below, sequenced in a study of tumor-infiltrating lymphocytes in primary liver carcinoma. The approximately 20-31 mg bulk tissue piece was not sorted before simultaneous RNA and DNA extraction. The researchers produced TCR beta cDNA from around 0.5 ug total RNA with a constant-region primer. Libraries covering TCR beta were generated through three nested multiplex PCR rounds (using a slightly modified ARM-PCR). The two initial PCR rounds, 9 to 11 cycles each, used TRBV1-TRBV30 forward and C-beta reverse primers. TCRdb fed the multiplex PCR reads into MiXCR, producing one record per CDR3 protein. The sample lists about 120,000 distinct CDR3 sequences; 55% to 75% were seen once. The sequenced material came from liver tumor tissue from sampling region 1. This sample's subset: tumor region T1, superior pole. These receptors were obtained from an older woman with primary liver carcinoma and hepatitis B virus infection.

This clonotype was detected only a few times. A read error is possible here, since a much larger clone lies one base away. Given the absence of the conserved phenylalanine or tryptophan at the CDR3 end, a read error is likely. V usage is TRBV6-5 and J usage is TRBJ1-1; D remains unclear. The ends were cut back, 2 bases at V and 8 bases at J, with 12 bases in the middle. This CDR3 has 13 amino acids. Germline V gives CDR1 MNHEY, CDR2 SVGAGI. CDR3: CASSYRRAEEAFS. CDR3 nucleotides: TGTGCCAGCAGTTACCGACGGGCCGAAGAAGCTTTCTCT.

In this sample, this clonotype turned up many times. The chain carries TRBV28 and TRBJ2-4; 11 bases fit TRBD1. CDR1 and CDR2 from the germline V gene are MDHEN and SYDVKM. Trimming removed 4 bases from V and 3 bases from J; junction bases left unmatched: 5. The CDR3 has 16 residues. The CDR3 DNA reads TGTGCCAGCAGTTCCAGGGGACAGGGGGGCAAAAACATTCAGTACTTC. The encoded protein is CASSSRGQGGKNIQYF.

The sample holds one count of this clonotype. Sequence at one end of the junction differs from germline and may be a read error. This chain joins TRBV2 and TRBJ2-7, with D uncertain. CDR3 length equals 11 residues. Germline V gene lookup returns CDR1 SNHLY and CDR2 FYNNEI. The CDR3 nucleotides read TGTGCCAGCAGTGAGACCTACGAACAGTACTTC. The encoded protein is CASSETYEQYF.

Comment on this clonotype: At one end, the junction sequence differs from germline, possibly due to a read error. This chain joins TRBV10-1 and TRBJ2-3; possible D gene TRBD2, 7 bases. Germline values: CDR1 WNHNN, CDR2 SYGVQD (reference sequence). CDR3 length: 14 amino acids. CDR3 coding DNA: TGTGCCACCGCGGGAGAAAGGGACACAGATGCGCAGTATTTT. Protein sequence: CATAGERDTDAQYF.

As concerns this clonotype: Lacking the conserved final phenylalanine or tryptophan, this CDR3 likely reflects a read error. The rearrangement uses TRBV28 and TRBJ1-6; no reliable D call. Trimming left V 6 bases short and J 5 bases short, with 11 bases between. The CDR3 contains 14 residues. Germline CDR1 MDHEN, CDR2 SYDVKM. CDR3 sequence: CASSCPGDNSPLHY. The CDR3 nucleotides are TGTGCCAGCAGCTGCCCGGGAGATAATTCACCCCTCCACTAT.

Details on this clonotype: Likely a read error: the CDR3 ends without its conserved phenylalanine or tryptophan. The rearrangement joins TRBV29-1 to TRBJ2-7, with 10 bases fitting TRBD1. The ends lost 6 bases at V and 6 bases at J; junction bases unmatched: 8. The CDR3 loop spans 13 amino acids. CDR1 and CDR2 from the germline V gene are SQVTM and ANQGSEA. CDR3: CSVCDRGRFEQYL. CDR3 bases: TGCAGCGTCTGTGACAGGGGGCGCTTCGAGCAGTACTTA.

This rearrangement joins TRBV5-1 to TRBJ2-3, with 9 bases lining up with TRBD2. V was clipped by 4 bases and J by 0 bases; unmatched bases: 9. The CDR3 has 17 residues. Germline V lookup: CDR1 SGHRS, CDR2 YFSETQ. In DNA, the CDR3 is TGCGCCAGCAGCCCAAACCCTAGCGGGACTAGCACAGATACGCAGTATTTT. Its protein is CASSPNPSGTSTDTQYF.

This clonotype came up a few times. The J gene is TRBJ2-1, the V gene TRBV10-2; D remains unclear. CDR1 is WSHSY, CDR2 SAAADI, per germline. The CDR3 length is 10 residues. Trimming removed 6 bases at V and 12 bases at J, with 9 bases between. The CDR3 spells CASRHGVQFF. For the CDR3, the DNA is TGCGCCAGCAGACATGGTGTGCAGTTCTTC.

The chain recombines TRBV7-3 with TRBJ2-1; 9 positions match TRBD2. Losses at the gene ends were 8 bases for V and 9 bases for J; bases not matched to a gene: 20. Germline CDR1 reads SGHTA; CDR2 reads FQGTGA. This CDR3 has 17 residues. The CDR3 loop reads CASGPNPLAGRRGEQFF. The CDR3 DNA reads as TGTGCCAGCGGCCCGAACCCCCTAGCGGGAAGGCGTGGTGAGCAGTTCTTC.

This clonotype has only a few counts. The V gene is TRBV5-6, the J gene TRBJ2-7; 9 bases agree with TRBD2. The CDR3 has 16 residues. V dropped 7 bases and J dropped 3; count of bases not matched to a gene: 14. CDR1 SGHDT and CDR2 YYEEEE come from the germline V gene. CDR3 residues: CASPEGAGGIYYEQYF. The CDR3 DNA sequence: TGTGCCAGCCCAGAGGGAGCGGGAGGAATCTACTACGAGCAGTACTTC.

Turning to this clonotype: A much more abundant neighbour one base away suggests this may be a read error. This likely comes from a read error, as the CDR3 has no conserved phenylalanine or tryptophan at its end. CDR3 coding DNA: TGTGCCAGCAGCACGGACAGGGGTGATACGCAGTATCTT. The encoded protein is CASSTDRGDTQYL. The chain couples TRBV5-4 to TRBJ2-3, with TRBD1 identical over 9 bases. The CDR3 is 13 amino acids. J gave up 6 bases and V 4 bases, and 3 bases lay outside the gene matches. Germline V gene data show CDR1 as SGHNT and CDR2 as YYREEE (reference sequence).

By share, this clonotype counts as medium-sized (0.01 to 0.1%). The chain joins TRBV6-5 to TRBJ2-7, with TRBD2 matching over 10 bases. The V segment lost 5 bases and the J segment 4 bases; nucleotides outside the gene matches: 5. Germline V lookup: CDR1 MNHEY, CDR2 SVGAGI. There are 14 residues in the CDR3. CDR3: CASSKAGGPYEQYF. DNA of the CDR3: TGTGCCAGCAGTAAAGCGGGAGGGCCATACGAGCAGTACTTC.

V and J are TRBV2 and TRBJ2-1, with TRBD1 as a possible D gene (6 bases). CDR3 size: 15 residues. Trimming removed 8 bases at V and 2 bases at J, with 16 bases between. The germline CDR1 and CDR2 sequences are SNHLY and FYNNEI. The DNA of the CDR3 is TGTGCCAGCCGTGCGGCCGGGACAACCTACAATGAGCAGTTCTTC. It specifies CASRAAGTTYNEQFF. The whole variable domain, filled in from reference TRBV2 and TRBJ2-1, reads EPEVTQTPSHQVTQMGQEVILRCVPISNHLYFYWYRQILGQKVEFLVSFYNNEISEKSEIFDDQFSVERPDGSNFTLKIRSTKLEDSAMYFCASRAAGTTYNEQFFGPGTRLTVL.

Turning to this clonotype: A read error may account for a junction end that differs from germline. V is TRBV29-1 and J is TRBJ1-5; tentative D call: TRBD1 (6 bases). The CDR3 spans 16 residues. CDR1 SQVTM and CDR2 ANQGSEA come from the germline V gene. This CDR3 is CSAGLGGGGSDQPQHF. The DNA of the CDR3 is TGCAGTGCGGGGCTTGGGGGGGGCGGTAGCGATCAGCCCCAGCATTTT.

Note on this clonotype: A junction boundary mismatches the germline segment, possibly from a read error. CDR3 nucleotide sequence: TGTGCCAGCAGCTTAGTGCCTCTGGGCAGGGTAGACTCTGGGGCCAACGTCCTGAGTTTC. It encodes CASSLVPLGRVDSGANVLSF. The genes are TRBV11-2 and TRBJ2-6; tentative D call: TRBD1 (5 bases). CDR1 SGHAT and CDR2 FQNNGV come from the germline V gene. This CDR3 region has 20 residues. Full variable domain (rest looked up from reference TRBV11-2 and TRBJ2-6): EAGVAQSPRYKIIEKRQSVAFWCNPISGHATLYWYQQILGQGPKLLIQFQNNGVVDDSQLPKDRFSAERLKGVDSTLKIQPAKLEDSAVYLCASSLVPLGRVDSGANVLSFGAGSRLTVL.

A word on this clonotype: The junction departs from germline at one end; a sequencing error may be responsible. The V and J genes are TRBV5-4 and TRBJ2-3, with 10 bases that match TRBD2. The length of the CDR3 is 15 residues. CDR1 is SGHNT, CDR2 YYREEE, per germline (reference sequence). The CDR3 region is CAGSLSGRGTDTQYF. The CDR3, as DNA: TGTGCCGGCAGCTTGAGCGGGAGGGGGACAGATACGCAGTATTTT.

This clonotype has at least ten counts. CDR3 coding DNA: TGTGCCAGCACTACCGGGACAGGGAGAGCAGAGACCCAGTACTTC. Translated: CASTTGTGRAETQYF. The chain links TRBV5-4 to TRBJ2-5; the match to TRBD1 covers 9 bases. The CDR3 extends over 15 amino acids. The germline CDR1 and CDR2 sequences are SGHNT and YYREEE (reference sequence). Trimming cost V 6 bases and J 4 bases; bases outside gene matches: 10.

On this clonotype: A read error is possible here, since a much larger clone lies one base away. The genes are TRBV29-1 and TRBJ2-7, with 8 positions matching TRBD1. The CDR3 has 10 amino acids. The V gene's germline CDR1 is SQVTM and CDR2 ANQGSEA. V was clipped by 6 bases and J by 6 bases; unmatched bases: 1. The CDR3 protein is CSVGTGEQYF. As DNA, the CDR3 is TGCAGCGTAGGGACAGGCGAGCAGTACTTC.

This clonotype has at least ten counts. CDR3 sequence reads: CASSIQGAYEQYF. DNA for the CDR3: TGTGCCAGCAGTATACAGGGGGCATACGAGCAGTACTTC. This sequence joins TRBV14 and TRBJ2-7; 9 bases line up with TRBD1. The germline V gene encodes CDR1 SGHDN and CDR2 FVKESK. This CDR3 has 13 amino acids. The J segment lost 4 bases and the V segment lost 6 bases, leaving 4 bases of the junction unmatched.

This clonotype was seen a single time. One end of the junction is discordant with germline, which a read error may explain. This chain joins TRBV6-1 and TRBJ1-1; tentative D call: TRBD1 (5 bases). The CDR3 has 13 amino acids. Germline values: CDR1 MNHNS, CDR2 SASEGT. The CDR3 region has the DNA TGTGCCAGCAGTGAATTTGTGGACACCGAAGCTTTCTTT. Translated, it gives CASSEFVDTEAFF.

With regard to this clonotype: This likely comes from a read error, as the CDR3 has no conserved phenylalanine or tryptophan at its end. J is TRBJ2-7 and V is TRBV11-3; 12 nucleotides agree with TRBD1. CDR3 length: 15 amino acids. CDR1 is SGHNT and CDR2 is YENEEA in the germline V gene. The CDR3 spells CVSTPGTGGNYEQYL. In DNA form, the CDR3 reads TGTGTCAGCACCCCCGGGACAGGGGGCAACTACGAGCAGTACCTC.

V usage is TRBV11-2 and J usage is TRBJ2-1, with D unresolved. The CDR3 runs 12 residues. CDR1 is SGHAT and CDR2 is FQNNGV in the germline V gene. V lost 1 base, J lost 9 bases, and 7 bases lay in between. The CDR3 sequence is CASSLANREQFF. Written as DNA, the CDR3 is TGTGCCAGCAGCTTAGCAAACCGTGAGCAGTTCTTC.

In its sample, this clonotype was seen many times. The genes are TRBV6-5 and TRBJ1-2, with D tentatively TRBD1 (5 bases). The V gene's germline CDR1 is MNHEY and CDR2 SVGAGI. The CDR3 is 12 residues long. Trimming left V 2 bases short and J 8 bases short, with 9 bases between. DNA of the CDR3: TGTGCCAGCAGTTACGGGCGGGACGGCTACACCTTC. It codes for CASSYGRDGYTF.

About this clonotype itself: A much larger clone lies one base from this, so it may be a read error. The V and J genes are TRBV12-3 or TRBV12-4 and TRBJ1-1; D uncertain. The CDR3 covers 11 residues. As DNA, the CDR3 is TGTGCCAGCAGGGTGAGGACTGTAGCTTTCTTT. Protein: CASRVRTVAFF.

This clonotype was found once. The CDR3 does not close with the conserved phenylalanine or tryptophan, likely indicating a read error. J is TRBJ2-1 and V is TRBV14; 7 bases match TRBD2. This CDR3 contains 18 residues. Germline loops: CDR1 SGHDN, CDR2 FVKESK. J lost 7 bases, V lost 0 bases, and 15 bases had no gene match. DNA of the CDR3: TGTGCCAGCAGCCAAGAAGGCAGGCTTCGATTCGGGGGGAATGAGCAGTTCTTA. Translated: CASSQEGRLRFGGNEQFL.

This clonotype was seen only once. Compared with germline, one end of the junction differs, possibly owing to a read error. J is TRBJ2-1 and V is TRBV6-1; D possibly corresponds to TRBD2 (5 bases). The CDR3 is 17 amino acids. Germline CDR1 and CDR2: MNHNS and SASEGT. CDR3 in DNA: TGTGCCAGCAGTGTATTAGCGACACCGGGGTCCTACAAAGAGCAGTTCTTC. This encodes CASSVLATPGSYKEQFF.

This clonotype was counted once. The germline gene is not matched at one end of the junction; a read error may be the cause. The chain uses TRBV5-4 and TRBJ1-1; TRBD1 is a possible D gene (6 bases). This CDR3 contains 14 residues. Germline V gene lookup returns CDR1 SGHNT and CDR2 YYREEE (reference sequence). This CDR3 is CVSRGEAGITEAFF. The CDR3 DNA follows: TGTGTCAGCAGGGGAGAGGCAGGGATCACTGAAGCTTTCTTT.

CDR3 bases: TGTGCCAATAGCTCGGACTACAACAATGAGCAGTTCTTC. Amino acid sequence: CANSSDYNNEQFF. This chain connects TRBV11-3 to TRBJ2-1; D might be TRBD2 (6 bases). CDR1 SGHNT and CDR2 YENEEA come from the germline V gene. V lost 10 bases and J lost 5, with 15 bases in between. The CDR3 runs 13 residues.

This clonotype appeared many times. CDR3 nucleotide sequence: TGTGCCAGCAGTTTAGCGCGGGGGGCTCAGTACTTC. Translation gives CASSLARGAQYF. The chain carries TRBV12-3 or TRBV12-4 and TRBJ2-4; 8 bases map to TRBD2. The CDR3 has 12 residues. Trimming at V came to 0 bases and at J to 12 bases, leaving 1 base not matched to a gene.